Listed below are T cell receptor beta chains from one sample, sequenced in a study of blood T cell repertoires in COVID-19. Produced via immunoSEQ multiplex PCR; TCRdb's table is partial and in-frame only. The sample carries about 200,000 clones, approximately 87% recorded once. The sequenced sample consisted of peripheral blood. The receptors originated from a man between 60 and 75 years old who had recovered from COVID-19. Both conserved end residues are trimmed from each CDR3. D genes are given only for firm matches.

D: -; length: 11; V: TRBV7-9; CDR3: AIQDRSNQPQH
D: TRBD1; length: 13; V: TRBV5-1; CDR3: ASSFLRQGDSGYT
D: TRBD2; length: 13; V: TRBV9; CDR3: ASSVVGGASYEQY
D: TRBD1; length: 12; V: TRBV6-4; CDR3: ASRGQGTGNEQF
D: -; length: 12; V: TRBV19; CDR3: ASSLRQGTDTQY
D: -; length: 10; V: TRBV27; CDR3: ASSFIRGEAF
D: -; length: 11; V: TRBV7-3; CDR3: ASSLQTTGELF
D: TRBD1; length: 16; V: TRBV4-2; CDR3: ASSQVGLPGTGGDGYT
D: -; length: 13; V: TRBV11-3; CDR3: ASSLRGNSGNTIY
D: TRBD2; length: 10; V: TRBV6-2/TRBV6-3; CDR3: ASSGLAGEQY
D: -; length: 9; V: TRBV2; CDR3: ASSQQETQY
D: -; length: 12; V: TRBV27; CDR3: ASSLGGPLWSSF
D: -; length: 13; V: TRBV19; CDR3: ASARARQANTEAF
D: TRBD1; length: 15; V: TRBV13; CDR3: ASSLLGTGSSNEKLF
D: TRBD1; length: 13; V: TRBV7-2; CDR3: ASSLGTGGNYEQY
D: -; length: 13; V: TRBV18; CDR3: ASSPRQGGGYEQY
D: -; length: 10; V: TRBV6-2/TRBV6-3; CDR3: ASSGLTDTQY
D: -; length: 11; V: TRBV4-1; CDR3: ASSQSTGYGYT
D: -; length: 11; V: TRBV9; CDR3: ASSGRGGTEAF
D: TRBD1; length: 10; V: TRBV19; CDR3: ASRTGGRGYT
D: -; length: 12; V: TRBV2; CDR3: ASSFTEGDQPQH
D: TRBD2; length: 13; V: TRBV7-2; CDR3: ASNRLAGGFGEQF
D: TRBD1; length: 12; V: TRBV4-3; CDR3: ASSPDRGRNTIY